Listed below are T cell receptor beta chains from one sample, sequenced in a study of T cell responses to AZD1222 COVID-19 vaccine. Sequencing was performed with immunoSEQ multiplex PCR; in TCRdb, only in-frame clones are kept and a portion is missing. Among 210,000 or so clones, 94% were seen once, and the ten largest hold around 1.7%. This specimen was peripheral blood, taken 28 days after the second dose of the MenACWY control vaccine. Every receptor here comes from an adult who received the MenACWY meningococcal vaccine as a control. CDR3s include the opening cysteine and the closing phenylalanine or tryptophan. The order of the fields is clone size, J gene, D gene, V gene, CDR3 DNA, CDR3 protein. A D gene is named only where the DNA matches it firmly. Clone size appears in some rows only: once, few, many, or a class for an expanded clone.

once	TRBJ2-1	TRBD2	TRBV7-2	TGTGCCAGCAGGGACCTAGCGGGGGGGGACTACAATGAGCAGTTCTTC	CASRDLAGGDYNEQFF
.	TRBJ1-2	.	TRBV27	TGTGCCAGCAGTTTATCCGGGACGGGGGGGCAGGATGGCTACACCTTC	CASSLSGTGGQDGYTF
.	TRBJ2-1	.	TRBV7-2	TGTGCCAGCAGCTTAGAAGCTTGGGTCAGGGGCTATTACAATGAGCAGTTCTTC	CASSLEAWVRGYYNEQFF
few	TRBJ1-5	.	TRBV28	TGTGCCAGCAGTACCGAAAAAGAGGGGTATAGCAATCAGCCCCAGCATTTT	CASSTEKEGYSNQPQHF
.	TRBJ2-1	.	TRBV2	TGTGCCAGCAGTGAACTGTACAATGAGCAGTTCTTC	CASSELYNEQFF
.	TRBJ1-2	.	TRBV28	TGTGCCAGCAGTTTAAAGGGCTATGGCTACACCTTC	CASSLKGYGYTF
.	TRBJ2-7	TRBD2	TRBV28	TGTGCCAGCATGTTACGTAGCGGGAGGTACTACGAGCAGTACTTC	CASMLRSGRYYEQYF
.	TRBJ2-7	.	TRBV2	TGTGCCAGCAGTCATCCCGGGGTTTCCTACGAGCAGTACTTC	CASSHPGVSYEQYF
.	TRBJ1-1	.	TRBV30	TGTGCCTGGAGTGCGGGGGCGGCTGAAGCTTTCTTT	CAWSAGAAEAFF
.	TRBJ1-4	.	TRBV7-9	TGTGCCAGCAGCCGGACCACAGGGACTAATGAAAAACTGTTTTTT	CASSRTTGTNEKLFF
.	TRBJ2-2	.	TRBV5-6	TGTGCCAGCAGCTTGGCCAGAGGGAGTAAGACCGGGGAGCTGTTTTTT	CASSLARGSKTGELFF
.	TRBJ1-1	.	TRBV6-6	TGTGCCAGCAGCCCGAAATCCCCTGGGGTTACTGAAGCTTTCTTT	CASSPKSPGVTEAFF
.	TRBJ2-7	.	TRBV7-8	TGTGCCAGCAGCTTATCACCCCCCGGCAGGTCTTCCTCCTACGAGCAGTACTTC	CASSLSPPGRSSSYEQYF
.	TRBJ2-1	.	TRBV6-2/TRBV6-3	TGTGCCAGCAGTTCTCGTCCCGAGCAGTTCTTC	CASSSRPEQFF
.	TRBJ1-2	.	TRBV29-1	TGCAGCGTTGACCAGGGGACTAACTATGGCTACACCTTC	CSVDQGTNYGYTF
.	TRBJ2-3	TRBD2	TRBV7-3	TGTGCCAGCAGCACAAGCGGGGGGCCCCGGGATACGCAGTATTTT	CASSTSGGPRDTQYF
few	TRBJ2-6	TRBD1	TRBV2	TGTGCCAGCCTGTCCCGGGACAGGGCGGGCACTGGGGCCAACGTCCTGACTTTC	CASLSRDRAGTGANVLTF
.	TRBJ2-7	.	TRBV30	TGTGCCTGGAGACAGCCGAACAGCGACGAGCAGTACTTC	CAWRQPNSDEQYF
.	TRBJ2-7	.	TRBV6-6	TGTGCCAGCAGTTACTCGGGTGCTAGCAGGTACGAGCAGTACTTC	CASSYSGASRYEQYF
.	TRBJ2-7	.	TRBV4-1	TGCGCCAGCAGCCAAGACCCGACGGACTTATACGAGCAGTACTTC	CASSQDPTDLYEQYF
.	TRBJ1-2	TRBD1	TRBV9	TGTGCCAGCAGCGTAGCCCCCGGACAGGGGGATGGCTACACCTTC	CASSVAPGQGDGYTF
.	TRBJ2-1	.	TRBV30	TGTGCCTGGAGTGTAAACAGGTGGGGGGGCAAAAATGAGCAGTTCTTC	CAWSVNRWGGKNEQFF
few	TRBJ1-2	.	TRBV11-2	TGTGCCAGCAGCTCCCCGGACCTCGCCTATGGCTACACCTTC	CASSSPDLAYGYTF
few	TRBJ1-4	.	TRBV6-6	TGTGCCAGCAGCATTCCGGGACGGGATAATGAAAAACTGTTTTTT	CASSIPGRDNEKLFF
.	TRBJ2-7	.	TRBV2	TGTGCCAGCAGTATGGACAGCTACGAGCAGTACTTC	CASSMDSYEQYF
.	TRBJ1-2	.	TRBV25-1	TGTGCCAGCAGTGAACTCGATGGCTACACCTTC	CASSELDGYTF
.	TRBJ1-1	TRBD1	TRBV10-3	TGTGCCATCTCGACAGGGGGGGCTGAAGCTTTCTTT	CAISTGGAEAFF
.	TRBJ2-7	.	TRBV7-8	TGTGCCAGCAGCTTAGTTGCTTCCACCTACGAGCAGTACTTC	CASSLVASTYEQYF
.	TRBJ1-5	.	TRBV3-1/TRBV3-2	TGTGCCAGCAGCCAAGGAGAACAGCCCCAGCATTTT	CASSQGEQPQHF
.	TRBJ2-4	TRBD1	TRBV6-2/TRBV6-3	TGTGCCAGCAGTTACTCGATGACCCGGGACAGGGGCCTACTAGCCAAAAACATTCAGTACTTC	CASSYSMTRDRGLLAKNIQYF
.	TRBJ1-2	TRBD1	TRBV7-6	TGTGCCAGCAGCGCGTTCCCAGGGACAGGGGGCGACTATGGCTACACCTTC	CASSAFPGTGGDYGYTF
.	TRBJ1-1	.	TRBV19	TGTGCCAGTATCAGCCAAGGCCGTCCTGAAGCTTTCTTT	CASISQGRPEAFF
.	TRBJ2-3	.	TRBV9	TGTGCCAGCAGCGCCACAGGGAACACAGATACGCAGTATTTT	CASSATGNTDTQYF
.	TRBJ2-3	.	TRBV7-3	TGTGCCAGCAGCTTAGGGCGGGGTAACACAGATACGCAGTATTTT	CASSLGRGNTDTQYF
once	TRBJ2-7	.	TRBV12-3/TRBV12-4	TGTGCCAGCAGTTTAAGTCCCGCAAACGAGCAGTACTTC	CASSLSPANEQYF
.	TRBJ1-3	.	TRBV13	TGTGCCAGCAGCTTAGGCCTGGGGGTGGCTGTTGACACCATATATTTT	CASSLGLGVAVDTIYF
.	TRBJ2-3	.	TRBV29-1	TGCAGCGTTGAAACAGGGTTCTCTAGCACAGATACGCAGTATTTT	CSVETGFSSTDTQYF
.	TRBJ1-1	.	TRBV29-1	TGCAGCGCAGCAGGGGTTTTGAAGGACACTGAAGCTTTCTTT	CSAAGVLKDTEAFF
.	TRBJ2-7	TRBD2	TRBV28	TGTGCCAGCAGTTATCGACTCCGCCGGGGGGGGCCCTACGAGCAGTACTTC	CASSYRLRRGGPYEQYF
.	TRBJ2-2	.	TRBV6-5	TGTGCCAGCAGTCCCCGGGGGGCCGACACCGGGGAGCTGTTTTTT	CASSPRGADTGELFF
.	TRBJ2-7	.	TRBV27	TGTGCCAGCAGTTTTGGGCGGAACTACGAGCAGTACTTC	CASSFGRNYEQYF